Sequencing of this T cell receptor beta chain was carried out in a study of identical twins. General observations from the study: Clonotypes of the beta chain that were abundant in cord blood carried fewer insertions (memory repertoires showed none). Cross-sectional statistical analysis was relied on for the conclusions, without the same donors being followed.

This clonotype was seen a few times. Antigen specificity is unknown. V was pared by 7 bases and J by 5 bases, with 15 bases between. The germline gives CDR1 SQVTM, CDR2 ANQGSEA. The CDR3 contains 13 residues. Unique molecular identifiers were present on the cDNA, which also gained a universal primer site by template switching. TCRdb fed the 5' RACE reads into MiXCR, producing one record per CDR3 protein. The table shows hundreds of thousands of distinct CDR3 sequences, with 10% to 15% occurring only once. These records were also assigned to another study, of yellow fever vaccine responses in identical twins.

The V gene is TRBV29-1, the J gene TRBJ1-5; D might be TRBD1 (6 bases). The material sequenced was PBMCs. This TCR came from a woman aged 18-29 years in good health. For the CDR3, the DNA is TGCAGCGCCGGCGGCAGGGGCGATCAGCCCCAGCATTTT. It codes for CSAGGRGDQPQHF.